What follows is one T cell receptor (beta chain) and its context. What it binds is not known. This record comes from a study of shared clonotypes between healthy human individuals. Study-level results: The diversity represented, both genetic and in exposure history, was limited by few donors.

Sequenced by immunoSEQ multiplex PCR; TCRdb stores in-frame clones only, minus some. The table records approximately 530,000 clones, 96% of them present only once. The CDR3 is made up of 15 amino acids. CDR1 and CDR2 from the germline V gene are MNHEY and SVGAGI. V was cut by 0 bases and J by 6 bases, with 12 bases left in between. Specimen: naive CD4+ T cells sorted from blood. This sample's subset: CD45RA+ positively selected. The TCR originated in a woman between 25 and 40 years old in good health. V and J are TRBV6-5 and TRBJ1-3; D call uncertain. CDR3 amino acids: CASSYSVGEKNTIYF. Written as DNA, the CDR3 is TGTGCCAGCAGTTACTCGGTCGGGGAGAAAAACACCATATATTTT.